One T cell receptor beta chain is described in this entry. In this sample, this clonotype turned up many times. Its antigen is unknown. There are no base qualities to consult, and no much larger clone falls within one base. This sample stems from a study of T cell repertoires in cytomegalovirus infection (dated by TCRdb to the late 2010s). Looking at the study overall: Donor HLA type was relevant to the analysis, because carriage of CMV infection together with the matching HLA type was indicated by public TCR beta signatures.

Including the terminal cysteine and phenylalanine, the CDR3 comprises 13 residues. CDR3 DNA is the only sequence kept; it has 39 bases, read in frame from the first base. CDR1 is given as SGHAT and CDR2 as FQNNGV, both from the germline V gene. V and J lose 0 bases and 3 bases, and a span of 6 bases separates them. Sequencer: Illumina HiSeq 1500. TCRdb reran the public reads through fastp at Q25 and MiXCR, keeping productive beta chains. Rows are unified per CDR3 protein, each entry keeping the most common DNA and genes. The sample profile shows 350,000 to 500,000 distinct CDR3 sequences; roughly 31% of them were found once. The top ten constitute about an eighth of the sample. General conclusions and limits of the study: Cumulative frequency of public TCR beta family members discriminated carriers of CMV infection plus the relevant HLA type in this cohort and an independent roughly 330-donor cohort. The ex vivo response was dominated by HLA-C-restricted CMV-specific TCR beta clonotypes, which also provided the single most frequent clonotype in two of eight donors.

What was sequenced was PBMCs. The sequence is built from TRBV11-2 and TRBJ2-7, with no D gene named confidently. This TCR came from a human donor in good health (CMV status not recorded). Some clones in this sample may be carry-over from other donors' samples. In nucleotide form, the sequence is TGTGCCAGCAGCTTAGATCAAAGCTACGAGCAGTACTTC. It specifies CASSLDQSYEQYF.